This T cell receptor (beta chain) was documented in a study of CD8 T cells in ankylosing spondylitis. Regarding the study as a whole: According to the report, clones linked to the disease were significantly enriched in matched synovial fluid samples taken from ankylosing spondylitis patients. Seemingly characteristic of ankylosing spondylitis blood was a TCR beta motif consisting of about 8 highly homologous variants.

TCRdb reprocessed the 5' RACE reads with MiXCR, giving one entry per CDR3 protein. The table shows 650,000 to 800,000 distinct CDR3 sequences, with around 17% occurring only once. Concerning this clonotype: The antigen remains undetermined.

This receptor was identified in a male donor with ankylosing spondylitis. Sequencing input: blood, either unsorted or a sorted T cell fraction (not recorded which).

The CDR3 DNA follows: TGTGCCAGCAGCTTACAGGGGCGGCGTGGCTACACCTTC. It specifies CASSLQGRRGYTF. The chain uses TRBV7-4 and TRBJ1-2; a weak D match, TRBD1 (6 bases). V lost 2 bases and J lost 7, with 11 bases in between. The CDR3 is 13 amino acids. Germline V lookup: CDR1 SGHVT, CDR2 SQSDAQ.